The next 8 T cell receptor beta chains were all read from a single sample in a study of blood T cell repertoires in COVID-19. Some clones are missing from TCRdb's copy, which holds only in-frame ones; the method was immunoSEQ multiplex PCR. The sample consists of about 300,000 clones, about 87% of them appearing once. The specimen sequenced was peripheral blood. The receptors originated from a young woman who had recovered from COVID-19.

The chain uses TRBV27 and TRBJ2-7; 9 positions agree with TRBD1. Germline CDR1 and CDR2: MNHEY and SMNVEV (reference sequence). This CDR3 spans 15 amino acids. V was pared by 5 bases and J by 9 bases, with 14 bases of the junction left unmatched. The CDR3 spells CASSASGQGPGGQYF. The CDR3 coding sequence is TGTGCCAGCAGTGCGTCGGGACAGGGCCCGGGTGGGCAGTACTTC.

The chain links TRBV7-2 to TRBJ2-7, with D possibly being TRBD2 (7 bases). CDR1 and CDR2 (germline): SGHTA, FQGNSA. CDR3 length: 15 residues. V lost 3 bases, J lost 1 base, and 13 bases lay in between. The CDR3 spells CASSFRGGGSYEQYF. The CDR3 DNA is TGTGCCAGCAGCTTCCGAGGGGGGGGTTCCTACGAGCAGTACTTC.

The chain has TRBV6-5 and TRBJ1-1, with D perhaps matching TRBD1 (5 bases). Germline loops: CDR1 MNHEY, CDR2 SVGAGI. V gave up 0 bases and J gave up 4 bases, with 12 bases separating them. CDR3 length equals 15 residues. CDR3 DNA sequence: TGTGCCAGCAGTTACTCGTCCAGCGGGGGCACTGAAGCTTTCTTT. The encoded protein is CASSYSSSGGTEAFF.

V gene TRBV18 combines with J gene TRBJ1-1, with D perhaps matching TRBD1 (6 bases). This CDR3 is 13 amino acids long. The germline V gene encodes CDR1 KGHSH and CDR2 LQKENI. Trimming stripped 5 bases from V and 6 bases from J, with 13 bases between. CDR3 amino acids: CASSVKGGAEAFF. In DNA, the CDR3 is TGTGCCAGCTCAGTAAAGGGGGGGGCTGAAGCTTTCTTT.

The rearrangement uses TRBV2 and TRBJ2-7, with 8 bases lining up with TRBD2. Trimming cost V 8 bases and J 9 bases; bases outside gene matches: 24. Looked up from germline, CDR1 is SNHLY and CDR2 is FYNNEI. CDR3 length: 17 amino acids. The CDR3 here is CASVRGTRVLIYEGQYF. In DNA form, the CDR3 reads TGTGCCAGCGTGAGGGGGACTAGAGTTTTGATCTACGAGGGGCAGTACTTC.

In DNA form, the CDR3 reads TGTGCCAGCAGCTTCAATCCAGGGATGTTCGCCGGGGAGCTGTTTTTT. Translation: CASSFNPGMFAGELFF. The genes are TRBV7-2 and TRBJ2-2, with D perhaps matching TRBD1 (5 bases). The CDR3 consists of 16 residues. V lost 3 bases to trimming and J lost 6 bases, with 17 bases between them. Germline loops: CDR1 SGHTA, CDR2 FQGNSA.

The sample holds a few counts of this clone. The chain has TRBV25-1 and TRBJ1-2; D ambiguous. V was cut by 2 bases and J by 0 bases, with 7 bases left in between. The CDR3 runs to 14 residues. Germline CDR1 and CDR2: MGHDK and SYGVNS. In nucleotides, the CDR3 is TGTGCCAGCAGTGAACTCGGGACTAACTATGGCTACACCTTC. Translating it yields CASSELGTNYGYTF.

CDR3 nucleotides: TGTGCCAGCAGCCGACGGACTAGCGGGGGGGCGGAAACGCAGTATTTT. This encodes CASSRRTSGGAETQYF. This chain links TRBV3-1 (or the pseudogene TRBV3-2) with TRBJ2-3; 15 bases are shared with TRBD2. V was clipped by 4 bases and J by 9 bases; unmatched bases: 8. The CDR3 length is 16 residues. Germline V lookup: CDR1 LGHDT, CDR2 YNNKEL (reference sequence).